The present T cell receptor beta chain was sequenced within a study of tumor-infiltrating lymphocytes in oesophageal squamous cell carcinoma. From germline, CDR1 is MNHNS and CDR2 SASEGT. V was pared by 5 bases and J by 3 bases, with 16 bases between. The CDR3 is made up of 15 amino acids. MiXCR, run by TCRdb on the PCR reads, gives a single entry per CDR3 protein. The table records 19,000 or so distinct CDR3 sequences, around 38% of them present only once. This clonotype has ten or more counts. The sequenced material came from blood. This chain connects TRBV6-1 to TRBJ1-1, with a weak D call TRBD1 (5 bases). The receptor comes from a male donor with esophageal squamous cell carcinoma. CDR3 DNA: TGTGCCAGCAGTCAAGGGACGGCAGGCCACACTGAAGCTTTCTTT. Amino acid sequence: CASSQGTAGHTEAFF.